This T cell receptor (beta chain) comes out of a study of blood T cell repertoires in COVID-19. Original data processing: For nucleated cells, counts were estimated from reference gene primer amplification. Method: immunoSEQ multiplex PCR; TCRdb's copy keeps in-frame clones and lacks some. That table supplies the V and J calls and clone size; D and trimming were determined from the DNA. Of some 510,000 clones detected, around nine tenths appear once; the ten largest clones hold less than 2%. The study drew participants aged about 18 to 89 years from 20 to 30 US areas. Assignments of participants to cohorts depended upon their own reported clinical history. This TCR came from a woman between 40 and 50 years old who had recovered from COVID-19. Input material: PBMCs or T cells enriched from blood (not recorded which).

The CDR3: CASSPSSGWGNTGELFF. The CDR3 bases are TGTGCCAGCAGCCCCTCCTCAGGGTGGGGAAACACCGGGGAGCTGTTTTTT. The V gene is TRBV11-3, the J gene TRBJ2-2, with D possibly being TRBD1 (5 bases). The V and J ends lost 5 bases and 2 bases respectively, with 18 bases between them. Germline V gene lookup returns CDR1 SGHNT and CDR2 YENEEA. This CDR3 has 17 residues.